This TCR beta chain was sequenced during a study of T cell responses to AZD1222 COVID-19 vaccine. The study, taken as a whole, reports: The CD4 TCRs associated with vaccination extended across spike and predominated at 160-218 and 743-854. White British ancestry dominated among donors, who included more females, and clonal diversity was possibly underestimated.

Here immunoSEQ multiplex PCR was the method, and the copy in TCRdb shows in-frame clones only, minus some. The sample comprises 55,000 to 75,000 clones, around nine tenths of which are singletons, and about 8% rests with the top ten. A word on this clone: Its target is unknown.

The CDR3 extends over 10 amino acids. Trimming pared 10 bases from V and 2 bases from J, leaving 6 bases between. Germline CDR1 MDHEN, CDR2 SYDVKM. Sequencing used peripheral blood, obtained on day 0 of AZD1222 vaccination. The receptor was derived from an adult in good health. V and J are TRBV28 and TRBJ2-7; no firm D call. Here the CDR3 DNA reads TGTGCCACCGGAGCCTACGAGCAGTACTTC. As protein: CATGAYEQYF.